This TCR beta chain is from a study of technical replicates of blood from a handful of donors. V shed 4 bases, J shed 3 bases, and the junction held 5 bases outside the gene matches. There are 14 residues in the CDR3. The germline V gene has CDR1 SGHNT and CDR2 YYREEE (reference sequence). The protocol was immunoSEQ multiplex PCR, while the TCRdb copy is restricted to in-frame clones and leaves out a portion. The data contain tens of thousands of clones, around 88% of them singletons. This chain uses TRBV5-4 with TRBJ2-7; 9 bases agree with TRBD2. The sequenced material came from PBMCs. The TCR was taken from a human donor in good health. Some clones in this sample may be carry-over from other donors' samples. The CDR3 bases are TGTGCCAGCAGCCAGGGACTAGCCGGCTACGAGCAGTACTTC. Its translation is CASSQGLAGYEQYF.